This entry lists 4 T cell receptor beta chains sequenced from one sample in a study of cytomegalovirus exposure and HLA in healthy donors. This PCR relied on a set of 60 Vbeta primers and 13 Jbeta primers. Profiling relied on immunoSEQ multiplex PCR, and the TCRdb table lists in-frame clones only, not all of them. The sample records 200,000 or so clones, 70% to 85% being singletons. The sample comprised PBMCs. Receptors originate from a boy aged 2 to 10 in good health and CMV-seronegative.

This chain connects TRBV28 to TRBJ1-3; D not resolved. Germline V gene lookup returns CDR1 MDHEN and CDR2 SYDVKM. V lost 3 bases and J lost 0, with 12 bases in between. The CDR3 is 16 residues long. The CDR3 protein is CASSLSRPGSGNTIYF. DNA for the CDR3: TGTGCCAGCAGTTTGTCTCGGCCAGGCTCTGGAAACACCATATATTTT.

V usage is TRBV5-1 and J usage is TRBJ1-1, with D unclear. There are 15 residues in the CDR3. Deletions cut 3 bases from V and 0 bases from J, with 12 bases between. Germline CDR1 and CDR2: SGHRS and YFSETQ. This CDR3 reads CASSSEPGVNTEAFF. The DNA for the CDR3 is TGCGCCAGCAGCTCCGAACCGGGAGTGAACACTGAAGCTTTCTTT.

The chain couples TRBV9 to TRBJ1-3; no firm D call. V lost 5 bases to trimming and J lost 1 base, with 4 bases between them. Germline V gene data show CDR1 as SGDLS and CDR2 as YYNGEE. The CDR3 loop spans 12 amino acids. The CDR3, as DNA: TGTGCCAGCAGTCGTTCTGGAAACACCATATATTTT. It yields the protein CASSRSGNTIYF.

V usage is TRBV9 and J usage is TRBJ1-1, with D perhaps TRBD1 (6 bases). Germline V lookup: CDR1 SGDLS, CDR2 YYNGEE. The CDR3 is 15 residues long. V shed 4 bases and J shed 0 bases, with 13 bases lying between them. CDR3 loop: CASSQDTGLNTEAFF. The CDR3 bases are TGTGCCAGCAGCCAGGATACAGGGCTGAACACTGAAGCTTTCTTT.